What follows is one T cell receptor (beta chain) and its context. This sample was included in a study of technical replicates of blood from several donors. This CDR3 is 15 amino acids long. Germline assignment: CDR1 SGHAT and CDR2 FQNNGV. The V end lost 5 bases, the J end lost 4 bases, and 15 bases lay between the germline ends. Sequencing was performed with immunoSEQ multiplex PCR; in TCRdb, only in-frame clones are kept and a portion is missing. This sample has some 76,000 clones; approximately 94% occur once, and the top ten carry 0.3% to 0.45%. The material sequenced was T cells isolated from PBMCs. The receptor was derived from a human donor in good health. The genes are TRBV11-2 and TRBJ2-1, with a tentative D call TRBD2 (6 bases). CDR3 region: CASSLWDSKYNEQFF. In nucleotides, the CDR3 is TGTGCCAGCAGCCTCTGGGACTCCAAGTACAATGAGCAGTTCTTC.